This T cell receptor (beta chain) was captured in a study of cytomegalovirus exposure and HLA in healthy donors. Study-wide findings and caveats: Most of the TCR beta V segments (in an earlier analysis) were productive either about 87% or about 30% of the time. Diagnosis of cytomegalovirus status made by the classifier reportedly showed high specificity and sensitivity.

Researchers ran the PCR with 60 Vbeta and 13 Jbeta primers. This table comes from immunoSEQ multiplex PCR, and its TCRdb copy is limited to in-frame clones, with some not included. Among around 180,000 clones listed, around 79% were seen once. Comment on this clone: Its antigen remains unknown.

Sequenced input: PBMCs. The clonotype was recovered from a woman in her forties or fifties in good health and CMV-seronegative.

The CDR3 sequence is CASSPSATNEKLFF. The CDR3 DNA follows: TGTGCCAGCTCACCATCAGCAACTAATGAAAAACTGTTTTTT. This chain connects TRBV18 to TRBJ1-4; the D is unclear. CDR1 and CDR2 from the germline V gene are KGHSH and LQKENI. V lost 2 bases and J lost 0, with 4 bases in between. The CDR3 consists of 14 residues.